This T cell receptor beta chain comes out of a study of blood T cell repertoires in COVID-19. About the research overall: Collection of acute and convalescent COVID-19 samples took place in the United States, Italy and Spain.

The junction had 5 bases not matched to a gene; V was cut back by 1 base and J by 4 bases. The length of the CDR3 is 16 residues. Germline V CDR1 and CDR2: SGHNT, YENEEA. As handled by the study authors: It was from reference gene primer amplification that nucleated cell counts were estimated. Generated by immunoSEQ multiplex PCR, the TCRdb table keeps only in-frame clones and is missing some. V, J and clone size are taken as reported in that table, and D and trimming were inferred from the DNA itself. This table has about 190,000 clones, 80% to 90% appearing once. The sample consisted of peripheral blood. The origin of this receptor is a man aged 25 to 45 with acute or convalescent COVID-19. The V gene is TRBV11-3, the J gene TRBJ2-3; 10 positions agree with TRBD1. CDR3 DNA: TGTGCCAGCAGCTTAGTTGGGACAGGGGTTCCAGATACGCAGTATTTT. It encodes CASSLVGTGVPDTQYF.